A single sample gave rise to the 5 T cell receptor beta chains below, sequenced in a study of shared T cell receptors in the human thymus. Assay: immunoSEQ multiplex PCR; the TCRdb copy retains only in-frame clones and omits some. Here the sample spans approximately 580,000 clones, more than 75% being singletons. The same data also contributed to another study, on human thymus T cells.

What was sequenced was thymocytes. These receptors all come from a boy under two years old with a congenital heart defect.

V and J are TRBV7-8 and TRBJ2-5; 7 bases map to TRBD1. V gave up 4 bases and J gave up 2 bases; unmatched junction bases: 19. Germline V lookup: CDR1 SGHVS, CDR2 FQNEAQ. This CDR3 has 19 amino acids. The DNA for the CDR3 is TGTGCCAGCAGCTCCGATCCGGGACAGAATACCCTGAGTCAAGAGACCCAGTACTTC. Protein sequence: CASSSDPGQNTLSQETQYF.

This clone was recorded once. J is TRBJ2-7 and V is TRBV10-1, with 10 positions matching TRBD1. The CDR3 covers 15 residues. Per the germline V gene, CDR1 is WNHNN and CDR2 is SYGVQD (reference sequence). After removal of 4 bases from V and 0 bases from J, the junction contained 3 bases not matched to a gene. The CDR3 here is CASSGGQGSSYEQYF. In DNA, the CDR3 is TGCGCCAGCAGTGGGGGACAGGGGAGCTCCTACGAGCAGTACTTC.

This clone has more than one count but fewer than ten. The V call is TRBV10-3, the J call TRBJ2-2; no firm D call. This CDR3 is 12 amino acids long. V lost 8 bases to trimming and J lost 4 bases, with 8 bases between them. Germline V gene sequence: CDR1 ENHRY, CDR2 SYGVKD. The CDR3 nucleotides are TGTGCCATCTCTAGTGGCACCGGGGAGCTGTTTTTT. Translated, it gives CAISSGTGELFF.

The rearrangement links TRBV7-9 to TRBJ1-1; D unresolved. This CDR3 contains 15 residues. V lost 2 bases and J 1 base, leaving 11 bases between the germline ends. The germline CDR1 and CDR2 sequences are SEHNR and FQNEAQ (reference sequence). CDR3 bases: TGTGCCAGCAGCTTACGGGTGACGGCGAACACTGAAGCTTTCTTT. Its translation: CASSLRVTANTEAFF.

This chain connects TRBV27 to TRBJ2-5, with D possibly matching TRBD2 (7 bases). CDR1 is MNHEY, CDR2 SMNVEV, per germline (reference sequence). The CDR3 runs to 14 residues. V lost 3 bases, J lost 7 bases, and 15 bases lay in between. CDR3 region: CASSFFRGGGTQYF. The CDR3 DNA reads TGTGCCAGCAGTTTTTTCAGGGGCGGGGGGACCCAGTACTTC.